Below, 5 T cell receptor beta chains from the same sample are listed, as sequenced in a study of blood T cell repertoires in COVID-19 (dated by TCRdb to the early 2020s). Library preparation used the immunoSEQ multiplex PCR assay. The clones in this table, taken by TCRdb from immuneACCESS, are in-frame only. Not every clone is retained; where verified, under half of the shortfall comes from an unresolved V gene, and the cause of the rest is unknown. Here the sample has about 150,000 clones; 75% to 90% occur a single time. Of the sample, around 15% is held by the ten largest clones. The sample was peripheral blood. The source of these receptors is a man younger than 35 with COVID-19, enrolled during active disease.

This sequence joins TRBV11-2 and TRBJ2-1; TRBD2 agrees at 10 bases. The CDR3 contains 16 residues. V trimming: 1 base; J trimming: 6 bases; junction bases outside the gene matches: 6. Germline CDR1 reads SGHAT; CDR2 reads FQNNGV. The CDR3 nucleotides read TGTGCCAGCAGCTTAGCCTTTAGCGGGAGGTTCAATGAGCAGTTCTTC. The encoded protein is CASSLAFSGRFNEQFF.

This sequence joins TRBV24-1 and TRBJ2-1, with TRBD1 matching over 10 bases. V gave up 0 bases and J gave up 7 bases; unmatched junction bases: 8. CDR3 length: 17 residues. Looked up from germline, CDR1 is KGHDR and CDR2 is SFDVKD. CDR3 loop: CATSDLGGTGATNEQFF. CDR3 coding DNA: TGTGCCACCAGTGATTTGGGGGGGACAGGGGCCACAAATGAGCAGTTCTTC.

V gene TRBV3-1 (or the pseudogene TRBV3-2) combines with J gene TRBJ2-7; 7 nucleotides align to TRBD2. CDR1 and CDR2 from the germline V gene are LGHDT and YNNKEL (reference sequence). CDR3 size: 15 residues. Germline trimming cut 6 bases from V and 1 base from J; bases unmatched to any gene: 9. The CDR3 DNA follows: TGTGCCAGCAGTCAGGAGGCTAGCGGTTCCTACGAGCAGTACTTC. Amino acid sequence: CASSQEASGSYEQYF.

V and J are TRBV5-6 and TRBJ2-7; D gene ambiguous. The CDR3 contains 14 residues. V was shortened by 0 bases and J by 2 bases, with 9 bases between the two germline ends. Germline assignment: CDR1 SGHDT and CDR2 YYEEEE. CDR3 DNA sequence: TGTGCCAGCAGCTTGGTGGAACAGACCTACGAGCAGTACTTC. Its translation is CASSLVEQTYEQYF.

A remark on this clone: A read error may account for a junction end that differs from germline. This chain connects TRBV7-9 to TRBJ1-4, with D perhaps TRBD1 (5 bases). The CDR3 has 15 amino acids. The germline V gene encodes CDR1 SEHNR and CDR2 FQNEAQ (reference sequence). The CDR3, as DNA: TGTGCCAGCAGCCCCAGCGGGGGTTGGGGTGAAAAACTGCTTTTT. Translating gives CASSPSGGWGEKLLF. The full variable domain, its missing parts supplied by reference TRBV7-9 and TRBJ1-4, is DTGVSQNPRHKITKRGQNVTFRCDPISEHNRLYWYRQTLGQGPEFLTYFQNEAQLEKSRLLSDRFSAERPKGSFSTLEIQRTEQGDSAMYLCASSPSGGWGEKLLFGSGTQLSVL.